This T cell receptor beta chain was identified during a study of cytomegalovirus exposure and HLA in healthy donors. In the study overall: A later analysis reported the roughly 120 validation repertoires used the same platform as the approximately 650 first-cohort repertoires. Notes on the study in general: Specificity for CMV antigens was confirmed in vitro for a few of the CMV-associated chains. Investigators reported 150 to 200 TCR beta chains as tied to cytomegalovirus. In a later analysis, first-cohort TCR clusters were found to tend to co-occur in the 130 or so validation repertoires.

Clones were read by immunoSEQ multiplex PCR, and TCRdb kept only the in-frame ones, dropping some. Counted here are some 70,000 clones, around 95% occurring once; the ten biggest clones make up under 2.5%. The V end was cut by 6 bases, the J end by 3 bases, with 15 bases between. The CDR3 has 15 amino acids. Germline V lookup: CDR1 KGHSH, CDR2 LQKENI. Points on this clone: The target antigen is unknown.

The chain links TRBV18 to TRBJ1-5, with D possibly matching TRBD1 (6 bases). The sample taken for sequencing was PBMCs. This receptor was identified in a man younger than 35 in good health and CMV-seronegative. The CDR3 is CASSPTGYVNQPQHF. DNA for the CDR3: TGTGCCAGCTCTCCAACAGGGTACGTCAATCAGCCCCAGCATTTT. The variable domain in full, completed from reference TRBV18 and TRBJ1-5, reads NAGVMQNPRHLVRRRGQEARLRCSPMKGHSHVYWYRQLPEEGLKFMVYLQKENIIDESGMPKERFSAEFPKEGPSILRIQQVVRGDSAAYFCASSPTGYVNQPQHFGDGTRLSIL.